This entry lists 10 T cell receptor beta chains sequenced from one sample in a study of T cell repertoires in cytomegalovirus infection. A single record per CDR3 protein comes from TCRdb applying MiXCR to the reads. This sample has roughly 230,000 distinct CDR3 sequences, with about 20% found just once. The sequencing sample was made of CD8+ T cells from PBMCs. The receptors come from a human donor in good health (CMV status not recorded). Some clones in this sample may be carry-over from other donors' samples.

The table lists this clonotype with a few counts. V gene TRBV29-1 combines with J gene TRBJ2-7; 8 positions agree with TRBD1. V gave up 2 bases and J gave up 4 bases; unmatched junction bases: 7. There are 14 residues in the CDR3. The germline V gene encodes CDR1 SQVTM and CDR2 ANQGSEA. The CDR3 spells CSVETQGAKYEQYF. In DNA, the CDR3 is TGCAGCGTTGAAACCCAGGGGGCTAAATACGAGCAGTACTTC.

In DNA, the CDR3 is TGTGCCAGCACGACGGCGGCGAGCACAGATACGCAGTATTTT. Translation gives CASTTAASTDTQYF. The gene calls are TRBV6-1 and TRBJ2-3; D uncertain. V was trimmed by 7 bases and J by 0 bases, leaving 11 bases between them. Germline V gene lookup returns CDR1 MNHNS and CDR2 SASEGT. The CDR3 runs to 14 residues.

This clonotype was counted many times. The rearrangement links TRBV7-2 to TRBJ1-1; a weak D match, TRBD1 (5 bases). Germline CDR1 reads SGHTA; CDR2 reads FQGNSA. This CDR3 spans 13 amino acids. The V gene lost 2 bases and the J gene lost 5 bases, with 9 bases spanning the gap. The CDR3 DNA sequence: TGTGCCAGCAGCTTAAACGGGGGTACTGAAGCTTTCTTT. Translating gives CASSLNGGTEAFF.

This clonotype was counted between two and nine times. V usage is TRBV6-5 and J usage is TRBJ1-1, with D possibly TRBD1 on 5 matching bases. The germline CDR1 and CDR2 sequences are MNHEY and SVGAGI. Trimming took off 0 bases at V and 2 bases at J, with 19 bases between the two ends. The CDR3 covers 18 residues. The CDR3 spells CASSYSTPLQGINTEAFF. As DNA, the CDR3 is TGTGCCAGCAGTTACTCTACTCCTCTTCAGGGTATTAACACTGAAGCTTTCTTT.

This clonotype was detected only a few times. V usage is TRBV29-1 and J usage is TRBJ2-7, with TRBD1 matching 7 bases. Germline V gene sequence: CDR1 SQVTM, CDR2 ANQGSEA. Germline trimming cut 5 bases from V and 2 bases from J; bases unmatched to any gene: 6. The CDR3 is 13 amino acids. The chain's CDR3 is CSVYQQGTYEQYF. CDR3 sequence (DNA): TGCAGCGTTTACCAACAGGGGACCTACGAGCAGTACTTC.

This clonotype was recorded many times. V is TRBV7-6 and J is TRBJ2-7, with D perhaps matching TRBD1 (6 bases). Germline assignment: CDR1 SGHVS and CDR2 FNYEAQ. V lost 8 bases, J lost 6 bases, and 11 bases lay in between. This CDR3 has 11 amino acids. As DNA, the CDR3 is TGTGCCAGCGCAACAGGGTTCGAGCAGTACTTC. Translating it yields CASATGFEQYF.

This clonotype turned up a few times. This chain joins TRBV28 and TRBJ2-7; D assignment may be TRBD1 or TRBD2 (5 bases each). Germline CDR1 reads MDHEN; CDR2 reads SYDVKM. The CDR3 length is 14 residues. Trimming removed 6 bases at V and 3 bases at J, with 15 bases between. This chain's CDR3 is CASSSVGRRYEQYF. Here the CDR3 DNA reads TGTGCCAGCAGCTCCGTGGGACGACGCTACGAGCAGTACTTC.

This clonotype was counted at least ten times. J is TRBJ2-1 and V is TRBV7-6; TRBD1 aligns across 7 bases. This CDR3 region has 16 residues. Trimming cost V 4 bases and J 9 bases; bases outside gene matches: 15. Germline CDR1 and CDR2: SGHVS and FNYEAQ. CDR3 sequence (DNA): TGTGCCAGCAGCTACCGGGAATACAGGGGATTGAGTGAGCAGTTCTTC. Amino acids: CASSYREYRGLSEQFF.

As for this clonotype: A much larger clone sits a single nucleotide away, making a read error possible. The V call is TRBV11-2, the J call TRBJ2-5, with D perhaps assigned TRBD1 or TRBD2 (5 bases each). The germline gives CDR1 SGHAT, CDR2 FQNNGV. Deletions cut 3 bases from V and 7 bases from J, with 21 bases between. The CDR3 runs 16 residues. The DNA for the CDR3 is TGTGCCAGCAGCTTCAATTACTGGGACCTAGGTGCGACCCAGTACTTC. Amino acids: CASSFNYWDLGATQYF.

This clonotype occurred many times. The chain recombines TRBV12-3 or TRBV12-4 with TRBJ1-2, with 11 bases that match TRBD1. Trimming removed 4 bases from V and 6 bases from J; junction bases left unmatched: 4. CDR3 length equals 14 residues. CDR3 in amino acids: CASSSGQGADGYTF. The CDR3 DNA is TGTGCCAGCAGTTCAGGACAGGGGGCTGATGGCTACACCTTC.